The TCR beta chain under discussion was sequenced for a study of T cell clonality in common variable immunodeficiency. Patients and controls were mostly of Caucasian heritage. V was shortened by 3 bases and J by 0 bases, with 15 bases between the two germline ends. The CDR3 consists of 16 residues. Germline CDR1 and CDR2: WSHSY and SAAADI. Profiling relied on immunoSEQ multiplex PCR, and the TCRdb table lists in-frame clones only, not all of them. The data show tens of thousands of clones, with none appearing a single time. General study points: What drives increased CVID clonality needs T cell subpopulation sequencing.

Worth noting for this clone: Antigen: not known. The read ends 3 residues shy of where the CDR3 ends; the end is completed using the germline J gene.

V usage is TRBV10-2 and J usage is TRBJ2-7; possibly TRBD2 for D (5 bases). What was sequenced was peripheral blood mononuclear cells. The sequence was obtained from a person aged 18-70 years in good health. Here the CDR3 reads CASSDVGVSSSYEQYF. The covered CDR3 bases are TGCGCCAGCAGTGACGTCGGGGTATCTAGCTCCTACGAG.